A selection of T cell receptor beta chains follows, all from one sample in a study of beta chain features in type 1 diabetes. Measured with immunoSEQ multiplex PCR; TCRdb has only the in-frame clones, and not every one. The sample yields hundreds of thousands of clones, about 10% seen once. The sequencing input was naive CD4+ T cells from blood. These TCRs come from a young woman in good health. Both conserved end residues are part of each CDR3.

V	J	length	CDR3
TRBV14	TRBJ1-3	16	CASSQDQAPSGNTIYF
TRBV6-4	TRBJ2-1	13	CASSEGAGNEQFF
TRBV6-5	TRBJ2-1	15	CASSYDRGYYNEQFF
TRBV18	TRBJ2-5	13	CASSPRTEETQYF
TRBV28	TRBJ2-1	15	CASNNGQETYNEQFF
TRBV30	TRBJ2-1	18	CAWSGPGLAESSYNEQFF
TRBV19	TRBJ2-4	13	CASSIPRADIQYF
TRBV18	TRBJ2-1	13	CASSPGQSNEQFF
TRBV6-1	TRBJ1-6	15	CASRVGTGKNSPLHF
TRBV2	TRBJ2-5	16	CASLFRASGPQETQYF
TRBV5-1	TRBJ1-1	15	CASSLAGTGLSEAFF
TRBV5-4	TRBJ1-1	13	CASSSLVGTEAFF
TRBV15	TRBJ2-6	17	CATNEPGQSSGANVLTF
TRBV2	TRBJ2-2	14	CASSPQGYTGELFF
TRBV7-9	TRBJ2-1	13	CASSLSRLGEQFF
TRBV4-1	TRBJ2-4	15	CASSQEGIAKNIQYF
TRBV16	TRBJ1-2	14	CASSQQGQLYGYTF
TRBV12-5	TRBJ2-7	13	CASALTGTYEQYF
TRBV2	TRBJ2-5	15	CASSERQGTTETQYF
TRBV7-2	TRBJ2-5	16	CASSPSYDPRTLAQYF
TRBV9	TRBJ2-7	14	CASSATGTAYEQYF
TRBV5-1	TRBJ2-3	14	CASRSLAGTDTQYF
TRBV29-1	TRBJ1-1	13	CSVLSPSNTEAFF
TRBV19	TRBJ2-3	15	CASSPGHRSADTQYF
TRBV7-8	TRBJ2-5	13	CASSLDRSETQYF
TRBV29-1	TRBJ2-5	11	CSVQGMKTQYF
TRBV25-1	TRBJ2-1	13	CASRRTGASEQFF